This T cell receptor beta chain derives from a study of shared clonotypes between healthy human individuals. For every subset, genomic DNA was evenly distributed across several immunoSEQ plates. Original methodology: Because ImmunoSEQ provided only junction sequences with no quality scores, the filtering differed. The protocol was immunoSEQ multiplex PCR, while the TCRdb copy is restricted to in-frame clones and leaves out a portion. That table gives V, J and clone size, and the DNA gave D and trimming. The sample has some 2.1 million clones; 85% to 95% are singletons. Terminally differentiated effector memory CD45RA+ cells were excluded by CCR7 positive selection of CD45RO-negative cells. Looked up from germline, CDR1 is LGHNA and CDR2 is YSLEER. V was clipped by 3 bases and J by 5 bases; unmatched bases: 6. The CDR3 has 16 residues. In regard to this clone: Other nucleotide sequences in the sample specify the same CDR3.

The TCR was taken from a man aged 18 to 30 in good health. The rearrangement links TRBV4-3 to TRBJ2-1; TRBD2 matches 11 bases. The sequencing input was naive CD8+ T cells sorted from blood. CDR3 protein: CASSHLLAGEDNEQFF. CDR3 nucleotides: TGCGCCAGCAGCCACCTACTAGCGGGGGAAGACAATGAGCAGTTCTTC.